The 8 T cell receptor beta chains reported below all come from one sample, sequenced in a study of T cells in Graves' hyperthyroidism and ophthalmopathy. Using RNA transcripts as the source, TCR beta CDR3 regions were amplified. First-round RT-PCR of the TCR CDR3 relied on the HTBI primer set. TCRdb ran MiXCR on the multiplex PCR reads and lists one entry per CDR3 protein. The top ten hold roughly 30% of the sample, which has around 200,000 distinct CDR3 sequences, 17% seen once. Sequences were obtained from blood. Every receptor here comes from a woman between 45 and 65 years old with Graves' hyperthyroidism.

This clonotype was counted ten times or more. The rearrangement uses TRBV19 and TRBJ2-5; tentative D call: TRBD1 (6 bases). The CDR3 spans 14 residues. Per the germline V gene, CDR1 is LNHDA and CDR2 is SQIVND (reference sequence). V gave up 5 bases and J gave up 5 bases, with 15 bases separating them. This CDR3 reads CASSPHRVGETQYF. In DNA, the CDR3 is TGTGCCAGTAGTCCACACAGGGTTGGGGAGACCCAGTACTTC. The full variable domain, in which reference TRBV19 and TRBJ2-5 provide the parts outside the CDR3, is DGGITQSPKYLFRKEGQNVTLSCEQNLNHDAMYWYRQDPGQGLRLIYYSQIVNDFQKGDIAEGYSVSREKKESFPLTVTSAQKNPTAFYLCASSPHRVGETQYFGPGTRLLVL.

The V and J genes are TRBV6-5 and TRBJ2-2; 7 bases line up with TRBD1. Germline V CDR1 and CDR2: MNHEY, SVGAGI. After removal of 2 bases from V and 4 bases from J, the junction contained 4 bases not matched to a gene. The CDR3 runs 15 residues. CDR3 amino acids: CASSYARDSTGELFF. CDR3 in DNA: TGTGCCAGCAGTTACGCCAGGGACAGCACCGGGGAGCTGTTTTTT.

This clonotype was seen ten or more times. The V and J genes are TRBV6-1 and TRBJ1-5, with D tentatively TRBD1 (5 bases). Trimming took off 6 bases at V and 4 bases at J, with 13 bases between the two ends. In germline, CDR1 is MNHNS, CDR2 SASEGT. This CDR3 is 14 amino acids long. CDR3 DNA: TGTGCCAGCAGCGCCGGACAAATTAATCAGCCCCAGCATTTT. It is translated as CASSAGQINQPQHF.

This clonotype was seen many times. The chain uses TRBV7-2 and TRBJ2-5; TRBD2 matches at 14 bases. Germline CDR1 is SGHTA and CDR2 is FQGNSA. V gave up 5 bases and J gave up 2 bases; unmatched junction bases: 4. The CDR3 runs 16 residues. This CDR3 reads CASSKGTSGGQETQYF. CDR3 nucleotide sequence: TGTGCCAGCAGCAAAGGGACTAGCGGGGGTCAAGAGACCCAGTACTTC.

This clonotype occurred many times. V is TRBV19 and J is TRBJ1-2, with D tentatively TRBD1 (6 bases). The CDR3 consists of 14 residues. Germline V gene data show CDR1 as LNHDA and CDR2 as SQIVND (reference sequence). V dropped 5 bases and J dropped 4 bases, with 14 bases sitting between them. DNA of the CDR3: TGTGCCAGTAGTCCACAGGGCCCCCTCTATGGCTACACCTTC. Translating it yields CASSPQGPLYGYTF.

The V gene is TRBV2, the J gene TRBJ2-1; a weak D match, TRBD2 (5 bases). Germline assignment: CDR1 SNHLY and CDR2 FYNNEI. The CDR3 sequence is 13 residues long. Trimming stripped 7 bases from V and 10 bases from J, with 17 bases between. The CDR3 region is CASTWTGKGEQFF. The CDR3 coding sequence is TGTGCCAGCACCTGGACTGGCAAAGGAGAGCAGTTCTTC. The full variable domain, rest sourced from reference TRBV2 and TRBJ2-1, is EPEVTQTPSHQVTQMGQEVILRCVPISNHLYFYWYRQILGQKVEFLVSFYNNEISEKSEIFDDQFSVERPDGSNFTLKIRSTKLEDSAMYFCASTWTGKGEQFFGPGTRLTVL.

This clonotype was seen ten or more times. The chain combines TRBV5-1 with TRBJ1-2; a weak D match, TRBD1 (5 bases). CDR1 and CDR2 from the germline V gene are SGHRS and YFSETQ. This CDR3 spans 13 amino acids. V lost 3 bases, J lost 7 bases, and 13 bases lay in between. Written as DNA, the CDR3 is TGCGCCAGCAGCTCGGCCGGGACTGGTGGCTACACCTTC. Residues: CASSSAGTGGYTF.

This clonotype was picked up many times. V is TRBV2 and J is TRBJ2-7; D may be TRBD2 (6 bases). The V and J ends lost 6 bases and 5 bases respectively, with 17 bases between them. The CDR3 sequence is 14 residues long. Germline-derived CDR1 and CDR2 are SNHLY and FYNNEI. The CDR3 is CASRGGREYHEQYF. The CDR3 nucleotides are TGTGCCAGCAGGGGAGGCAGGGAGTACCACGAGCAGTACTTC.